The 24 T cell receptor beta chains listed next were all sequenced from one sample in a study of response to subunit inactivated influenza vaccine. In TCRdb, the RT-PCR reads were re-called with MiXCR into one record per CDR3 protein. The table shows a few hundred thousand distinct CDR3 sequences, with roughly an eighth occurring only once. The sequencing used non-naive T cells sorted from PBMCs, collected 14 to 15 days before vaccination. These receptors all stem from a middle-aged man who received an inactivated influenza vaccine.

This clonotype came up a few times. V and J are TRBV10-3 and TRBJ2-5; 11 bases line up with TRBD1. V dropped 10 bases and J dropped 5; count of bases not matched to a gene: 9. The CDR3 contains 14 residues. CDR1 is ENHRY, CDR2 SYGVKD, per germline. The CDR3 DNA is TGTGCCACCGGGACAGGGGGTTCCTTTGAGACCCAGTACTTC. Protein product: CATGTGGSFETQYF.

The chain is built from TRBV10-1 and TRBJ2-1, with TRBD1 matching over 8 bases. The germline V gene has CDR1 WNHNN and CDR2 SYGVQD (reference sequence). V was pared by 6 bases and J by 3 bases, with 7 bases of the junction left unmatched. This CDR3 region has 15 residues. This CDR3 reads CASRTPGQDYNEQFF. CDR3 bases: TGCGCCAGCAGAACGCCGGGACAGGACTACAATGAGCAGTTCTTC.

This clonotype was observed a few times. This sequence joins TRBV11-2 and TRBJ2-7, with TRBD2 as a possible D gene (6 bases). Trimming removed 5 bases from V and 3 bases from J, with 11 bases in between. The CDR3 spans 13 residues. Per germline, CDR1 SGHAT and CDR2 FQNNGV. CDR3 in DNA: TGTGCCAGCAGCATGACTAGTTACTACGAGCAGTACTTC. This sequence encodes CASSMTSYYEQYF. Based on the CDR3 plus reference TRBV11-2 and TRBJ2-7, the full variable domain is EAGVAQSPRYKIIEKRQSVAFWCNPISGHATLYWYQQILGQGPKLLIQFQNNGVVDDSQLPKDRFSAERLKGVDSTLKIQPAKLEDSAVYLCASSMTSYYEQYFGPGTRLTVT.

This chain connects TRBV9 to TRBJ2-3; tentative D call: TRBD2 (5 bases). Germline V CDR1 and CDR2: SGDLS, YYNGEE. V lost 0 bases and J lost 4, with 6 bases in between. The CDR3 length is 13 residues. CDR3 region: CASSVERADTQYF. The CDR3 DNA is TGTGCCAGCAGCGTAGAGAGGGCAGATACGCAGTATTTT.

J is TRBJ2-5 and V is TRBV4-2; D perhaps matches TRBD2 (5 bases). This CDR3 comprises 14 residues. The germline CDR1 and CDR2 sequences are LGHNA and YNFKEQ. Trimming shortened V by 1 base and J by 5 bases, and 11 bases separated the two germline ends. CDR3 nucleotide sequence: TGTGCCAGCAGCCAAGGACCGCGCGGGGAGACCCAGTACTTC. The encoded protein is CASSQGPRGETQYF.

The genes are TRBV11-3 and TRBJ2-2; 9 nucleotides align to TRBD2. The germline V gene has CDR1 SGHNT and CDR2 YENEEA. The CDR3 has 14 amino acids. V shed 5 bases, J shed 6 bases, and the junction held 4 bases outside the gene matches. The CDR3 region is CASSDRTSAGELFF. CDR3 bases: TGTGCCAGCAGCGACCGGACTAGCGCCGGGGAGCTGTTTTTT.

There are a few counts of this clonotype. The chain carries TRBV12-3 or TRBV12-4 and TRBJ2-1, with D perhaps matching TRBD2 (6 bases). V was trimmed by 7 bases and J by 9 bases, leaving 16 bases between them. This CDR3 spans 13 amino acids. The CDR3 loop is CASKPREASEQFF. CDR3 DNA sequence: TGTGCCAGCAAACCAAGGGAGGCAAGTGAGCAGTTCTTC.

The chain is built from TRBV4-1 and TRBJ2-5; 8 bases fit TRBD2. Germline V gene lookup returns CDR1 MGHRA and CDR2 YSYEKL. CDR3 size: 15 residues. Trimming removed 7 bases from V and 7 bases from J; junction bases left unmatched: 14. Written as DNA, the CDR3 is TGCGCCAGCACCGAAGCCGGGACCGGGAGGGGGACCCAGTACTTC. As protein: CASTEAGTGRGTQYF.

This chain uses TRBV5-1 with TRBJ2-7, with 15 bases identical to TRBD2. The J segment lost 5 bases and the V segment lost 4 bases, leaving 7 bases of the junction unmatched. CDR3 length: 16 residues. Per the germline V gene, CDR1 is SGHRS and CDR2 is YFSETQ. The CDR3 sequence is CASSPGLAGGWNEQYF. CDR3 nucleotides: TGCGCCAGCAGCCCGGGACTAGCGGGAGGTTGGAACGAGCAGTACTTC.

V gene TRBV19 combines with J gene TRBJ1-5, with 9 bases aligning to TRBD1. J gave up 2 bases and V 1 base, and 3 bases lay outside the gene matches. The germline V gene encodes CDR1 LNHDA and CDR2 SQIVND (reference sequence). The CDR3 is made up of 16 amino acids. The CDR3 reads CASSIVQGAGNQPQHF. In nucleotides, the CDR3 is TGTGCCAGTAGTATAGTACAGGGGGCCGGCAATCAGCCCCAGCATTTT.

Regarding this clonotype: One junction end disagrees with the germline gene, perhaps due to a read error. This chain connects TRBV15 to TRBJ2-5, with D tentatively TRBD2 (6 bases). The germline CDR1 and CDR2 sequences are LNHNV and YYDKDF (reference sequence). This CDR3 is 16 amino acids long. In DNA form, the CDR3 reads TGTTCCACCAGCAGAGATTCTAATCGTGGGGGACTGACCCAGTACTTC. This gives the protein CSTSRDSNRGGLTQYF.

This clonotype has more than one count but fewer than ten. The J gene is TRBJ2-7, the V gene TRBV13; tentatively, D is TRBD1 (6 bases). Germline V gives CDR1 PRHDT, CDR2 FYEKMQ (reference sequence). Trimming pared 5 bases from V and 6 bases from J, leaving 14 bases between. CDR3 length: 13 amino acids. CDR3 sequence: CASSKDRDTEQYF. In DNA, the CDR3 is TGTGCCAGCAGCAAAGACCGGGACACCGAGCAGTACTTC.

The chain is built from TRBV7-2 and TRBJ2-5; D unresolved. Germline CDR1 and CDR2: SGHTA and FQGNSA. This CDR3 is built from 12 residues. With 2 bases removed from V and 5 bases from J, the gap between germline ends came to 6 bases. The CDR3 sequence is CASSLSEETQYF. CDR3 DNA: TGTGCCAGCAGCTTATCTGAGGAGACCCAGTACTTC. The complete variable domain, with remaining parts taken from reference TRBV7-2 and TRBJ2-5, reads GAGVSQSPSNKVTEKGKDVELRCDPISGHTALYWYRQSLGQGLEFLIYFQGNSAPDKSGLPSDRFSAERTGGSVSTLTIQRTQQEDSAVYLCASSLSEETQYFGPGTRLLVL.

This clonotype has just a few counts. This sequence joins TRBV4-2 and TRBJ1-1; tentative D call: TRBD1 (5 bases). V lost 0 bases to trimming and J lost 3 bases, with 8 bases between them. The germline V gene encodes CDR1 LGHNA and CDR2 YNFKEQ. The CDR3 has 14 amino acids. The CDR3 DNA is TGTGCCAGCAGCCAAGACAGGGTGGACACTGAAGCTTTCTTT. It codes for CASSQDRVDTEAFF.

The chain's CDR3 is CASSLTGQGRETQYF. The CDR3 DNA is TGCGCCAGCAGCTTGACAGGACAGGGACGAGAGACCCAGTACTTC. The V and J genes are TRBV5-1 and TRBJ2-5, with TRBD1 matching over 8 bases. The CDR3 has 15 residues. Germline CDR1 SGHRS, CDR2 YFSETQ. The V segment lost 1 base and the J segment 4 bases; nucleotides outside the gene matches: 6. The whole variable domain, filled in from reference TRBV5-1 and TRBJ2-5, reads KAGVTQTPRYLIKTRGQQVTLSCSPISGHRSVSWYQQTPGQGLQFLFEYFSETQRNKGNFPGRFSGRQFSNSRSEMNVSTLELGDSALYLCASSLTGQGRETQYFGPGTRLLVL.

The V call is TRBV5-6, the J call TRBJ1-1, with a weak D call TRBD1 (5 bases). V gave up 5 bases and J gave up 0 bases, with 11 bases separating them. The CDR3 covers 14 residues. Germline CDR1 reads SGHDT; CDR2 reads YYEEEE. CDR3 coding DNA: TGTGCCAGCAGGACAGCGACGATGAACACTGAAGCTTTCTTT. Residues: CASRTATMNTEAFF.

The V and J genes are TRBV24-1 and TRBJ2-1; the match to TRBD2 covers 7 bases. The CDR3 has 15 residues. After removal of 5 bases from V and 5 bases from J, the junction contained 8 bases not matched to a gene. Germline V lookup: CDR1 KGHDR, CDR2 SFDVKD. CDR3 DNA sequence: TGTGCCACCAGTGGCGGGAGTGGGTCCAACAATGAGCAGTTCTTC. Amino acid sequence: CATSGGSGSNNEQFF.

In its sample, this clonotype was seen a few times. V and J are TRBV2 and TRBJ2-1; D gene uncertain. The CDR3 is 14 amino acids. Germline-derived CDR1 and CDR2 are SNHLY and FYNNEI. V was trimmed by 4 bases and J by 9 bases, leaving 16 bases between them. CDR3 amino acids: CASSGAPLLGEQFF. The CDR3 region has the DNA TGTGCCAGCAGTGGCGCCCCCCTGCTTGGTGAGCAGTTCTTC.

The gene calls are TRBV5-1 and TRBJ2-2, with a tentative D call TRBD2 (6 bases). The V end was cut by 4 bases, the J end by 1 base, with 11 bases between. The CDR3 runs 15 residues. Germline V gene lookup returns CDR1 SGHRS and CDR2 YFSETQ. The CDR3, as DNA: TGCGCCAGCAGCCCACTCGGGGGGAACACCGGGGAGCTGTTTTTT. It encodes CASSPLGGNTGELFF. The full variable domain, its missing parts supplied by reference TRBV5-1 and TRBJ2-2, is KAGVTQTPRYLIKTRGQQVTLSCSPISGHRSVSWYQQTPGQGLQFLFEYFSETQRNKGNFPGRFSGRQFSNSRSEMNVSTLELGDSALYLCASSPLGGNTGELFFGEGSRLTVL.

By proportion, this clonotype is medium-sized. The chain's CDR3 is CASSSRAGVYVTQYF. The CDR3 DNA reads as TGTGCCAGCAGTTCCAGGGCAGGGGTCTATGTGACCCAGTACTTC. The V gene is TRBV27, the J gene TRBJ2-5, with TRBD1 as a possible D gene (6 bases). Trimming stripped 4 bases from V and 7 bases from J, with 19 bases between. CDR3 length equals 15 residues. Germline assignment: CDR1 MNHEY and CDR2 SMNVEV (reference sequence).

The chain links TRBV3-1 to TRBJ2-3; tentative D call: TRBD2 (5 bases). Germline V gene data show CDR1 as LGHDT and CDR2 as YNNKEL (reference sequence). The CDR3 is made up of 18 amino acids. Trimming shortened V by 10 bases and J by 5 bases, and 31 bases separated the two germline ends. The CDR3 is CAISLKEGSGYRGDTQYF. CDR3 bases: TGTGCCATCAGTCTCAAGGAAGGATCTGGGTACCGGGGAGATACGCAGTATTTT.

The chain joins TRBV7-9 to TRBJ2-5; the D gene is possibly TRBD1 (5 bases). This CDR3 has 15 residues. V gave up 4 bases and J gave up 1 base, with 13 bases separating them. The germline CDR1 and CDR2 sequences are SEHNR and FQNEAQ (reference sequence). The CDR3 spells CASSSSDRPQETQYF. The CDR3 coding sequence is TGTGCCAGCAGCTCCAGCGACAGACCCCAAGAGACCCAGTACTTC.

This rearrangement joins TRBV7-6 to TRBJ2-7; D might be TRBD2 (5 bases). Germline values: CDR1 SGHVS, CDR2 FNYEAQ. The CDR3 spans 13 residues. Trimming pared 5 bases from V and 6 bases from J, leaving 14 bases between. The CDR3 sequence is CASSPRGQLEQYF. The CDR3 DNA reads TGTGCCAGCAGCCCCCGAGGGCAGCTCGAGCAGTACTTC.

There are many counts of this clonotype. The gene calls are TRBV4-2 and TRBJ2-2, with 8 positions matching TRBD2. Germline-derived CDR1 and CDR2 are LGHNA and YNFKEQ. V lost 0 bases and J lost 1; bases outside the gene matches: 10. This CDR3 has 19 amino acids. The CDR3 region is CASSQDSSGTRKNTGELFF. For the CDR3, the DNA is TGTGCCAGCAGCCAAGATAGCTCCGGGACTAGAAAGAACACCGGGGAGCTGTTTTTT.